The rows below give T cell receptor beta chains drawn from one sample of a study of blood T cell repertoires in COVID-19. Profiled with immunoSEQ multiplex PCR; TCRdb holds only in-frame clones, not every one. The sample comprises 150,000 to 160,000 clones, around 80% of which are singletons, and approximately 10% rests with the top ten. Sequenced material: peripheral blood. The receptor source for this set is a woman between 45 and 65 years old with acute or convalescent COVID-19. Both conserved end residues are trimmed from each CDR3. Clone size appears in some rows only: once, few, many, or a class for an expanded clone.

clone_size: .
j_call: TRBJ1-3
v_call: TRBV3-1/TRBV3-2
cdr3_aa: ASSQVLAGGTTIY

clone_size: .
j_call: TRBJ1-2
v_call: TRBV29-1
cdr3_aa: SVHFYRGKKDGYT

clone_size: .
j_call: TRBJ1-5
v_call: TRBV6-5
cdr3_aa: ASAGYSNQPQH

clone_size: .
j_call: TRBJ2-3
v_call: TRBV6-2/TRBV6-3
cdr3_aa: ASSHLRSPVTDTQY

clone_size: few
j_call: TRBJ1-1
v_call: TRBV30
cdr3_aa: AWKTPGGTEAF

clone_size: .
j_call: TRBJ1-2
v_call: TRBV5-1
cdr3_aa: ASSQGQAVYGYT

clone_size: .
j_call: TRBJ2-6
v_call: TRBV4-2
cdr3_aa: ASSQDRAKANVLT

clone_size: .
j_call: TRBJ2-3
v_call: TRBV18
cdr3_aa: ASSHDSTTDTQY

clone_size: .
j_call: TRBJ2-5
v_call: TRBV5-1
cdr3_aa: ASSFGPLSPQETQY

clone_size: .
j_call: TRBJ2-3
v_call: TRBV5-1
cdr3_aa: ASSFQRGRPKYTDTQY

clone_size: once
j_call: TRBJ2-1
v_call: TRBV7-3
cdr3_aa: ASSPGLAANEQF

clone_size: .
j_call: TRBJ2-3
v_call: TRBV9
cdr3_aa: ASSPPLRRDTQY

clone_size: once
j_call: TRBJ2-2
v_call: TRBV30
cdr3_aa: AWSSLLTGSNTGELF

clone_size: .
j_call: TRBJ2-3
v_call: TRBV5-4
cdr3_aa: ASSPIAGGKTDTQY

clone_size: .
j_call: TRBJ2-4
v_call: TRBV18
cdr3_aa: ASSPGGTGGKNIQY

clone_size: .
j_call: TRBJ1-4
v_call: TRBV5-1
cdr3_aa: ASSHVGLPNEKLF

clone_size: .
j_call: TRBJ2-7
v_call: TRBV28
cdr3_aa: ASSQPMGQGSYEQY

clone_size: .
j_call: TRBJ2-5
v_call: TRBV27
cdr3_aa: ASSTGQLGKLVWY

clone_size: .
j_call: TRBJ1-1
v_call: TRBV6-1
cdr3_aa: ASSEGQKDEAF

clone_size: .
j_call: TRBJ1-3
v_call: TRBV6-5
cdr3_aa: ASSYSSPGSGNTIY

clone_size: .
j_call: TRBJ2-1
v_call: TRBV21-1
cdr3_aa: ASSKEFTGETYNEQF

clone_size: once
j_call: TRBJ1-3
v_call: TRBV3-1/TRBV3-2
cdr3_aa: ASSYFLSGNTIY

clone_size: .
j_call: TRBJ2-3
v_call: TRBV7-3
cdr3_aa: ASSLEGSTDTQY

clone_size: .
j_call: TRBJ2-1
v_call: TRBV24-1
cdr3_aa: ATSAREWLDEQF

clone_size: .
j_call: TRBJ2-5
v_call: TRBV7-9
cdr3_aa: ASSFPDRETQY

clone_size: .
j_call: TRBJ2-7
v_call: TRBV4-1
cdr3_aa: ASSPGQSTYEQY

clone_size: .
j_call: TRBJ1-5
v_call: TRBV7-2
cdr3_aa: ASSLVTVGNQPQH

clone_size: .
j_call: TRBJ2-5
v_call: TRBV6-2/TRBV6-3
cdr3_aa: ASSYGLAGGPFQETQY

clone_size: .
j_call: TRBJ2-2
v_call: TRBV5-4
cdr3_aa: ASSPNPRTGELF

clone_size: .
j_call: TRBJ1-6
v_call: TRBV30
cdr3_aa: AWQGNSPLH

clone_size: .
j_call: TRBJ2-1
v_call: TRBV9
cdr3_aa: ASSRVAGGPYNEQF

clone_size: .
j_call: TRBJ1-1
v_call: TRBV10-2
cdr3_aa: ASSEGTVNTEAF

clone_size: .
j_call: TRBJ2-1
v_call: TRBV7-2
cdr3_aa: ASSPGTSFSYNEQF

clone_size: .
j_call: TRBJ1-5
v_call: TRBV5-3
cdr3_aa: ARSYRASNQPQH

clone_size: .
j_call: TRBJ2-3
v_call: TRBV28
cdr3_aa: ASRPTTSGTDTQY

clone_size: .
j_call: TRBJ2-1
v_call: TRBV11-1
cdr3_aa: ASSTSGDNEQF

clone_size: .
j_call: TRBJ2-3
v_call: TRBV6-5
cdr3_aa: ASSLLAGSTDTQY

clone_size: .
j_call: TRBJ2-2
v_call: TRBV11-2
cdr3_aa: ASSSIPGGNNGELF

clone_size: .
j_call: TRBJ2-4
v_call: TRBV4-3
cdr3_aa: ASSQDSRGTAKNIQY

clone_size: .
j_call: TRBJ2-7
v_call: TRBV5-6
cdr3_aa: ASSQTVGDPH

clone_size: .
j_call: TRBJ2-6
v_call: TRBV5-1
cdr3_aa: ASSSSAPGANVLT

clone_size: .
j_call: TRBJ1-2
v_call: TRBV13
cdr3_aa: ASSLGQANT

clone_size: .
j_call: TRBJ1-1
v_call: TRBV7-2
cdr3_aa: ASSPRPTTDTEAF

clone_size: .
j_call: TRBJ1-3
v_call: TRBV7-9
cdr3_aa: ASSQTGVGNTIY

clone_size: once
j_call: TRBJ1-1
v_call: TRBV18
cdr3_aa: ASSPTAGGEAF

clone_size: .
j_call: TRBJ2-2
v_call: TRBV28
cdr3_aa: ASNPRSGELF